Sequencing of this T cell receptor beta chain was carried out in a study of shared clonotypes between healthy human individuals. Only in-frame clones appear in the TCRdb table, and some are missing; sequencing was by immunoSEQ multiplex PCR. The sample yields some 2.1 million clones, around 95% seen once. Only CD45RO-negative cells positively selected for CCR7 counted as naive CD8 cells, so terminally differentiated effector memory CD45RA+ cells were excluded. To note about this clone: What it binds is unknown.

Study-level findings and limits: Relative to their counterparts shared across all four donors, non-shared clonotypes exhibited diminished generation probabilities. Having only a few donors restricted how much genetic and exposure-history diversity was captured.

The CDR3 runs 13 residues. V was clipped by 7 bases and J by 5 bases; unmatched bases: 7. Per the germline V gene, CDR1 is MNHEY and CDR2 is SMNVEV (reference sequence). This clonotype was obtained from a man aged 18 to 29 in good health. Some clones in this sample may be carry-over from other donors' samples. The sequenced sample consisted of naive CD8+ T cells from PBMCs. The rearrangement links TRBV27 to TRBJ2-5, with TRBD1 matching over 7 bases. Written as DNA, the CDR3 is TGTGCCAGCAACCGACAGGGCAGGGAGACCCAGTACTTC. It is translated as CASNRQGRETQYF.